This TCR beta chain is drawn from a study of T cell clonality in common variable immunodeficiency. Overall study results and limits: T cell subpopulation sequencing would be needed to explain CVID clonality.

The V end was cut by 3 bases, the J end by 0 bases, with 8 bases between. The germline V gene encodes CDR1 SEHNR and CDR2 FQNEAQ (reference sequence). This CDR3 region has 15 residues. Patients and controls were mostly of Caucasian heritage. Donors gave roughly 5 to 8 ml heparinized peripheral whole blood. The protocol was immunoSEQ multiplex PCR, while the TCRdb copy is restricted to in-frame clones and leaves out a portion. The sample lists tens of thousands of clones, none appearing once, the ten largest making up about 2%. This clone has a count of ten or more. Its antigen is still unknown. The read ends 3 residues early relative to the CDR3; the germline J gene fills the gap.

The sample comprised peripheral blood mononuclear cells. The receptor was isolated from a person between 18 and 75 years old in good health. The V and J genes are TRBV7-9 and TRBJ1-4; D might be TRBD1 (5 bases). CDR3 residues: CASSFDRATNEKLFF. CDR3 bases read: TGTGCCAGCAGCTTCGACAGAGCAACTAATGAAAAA.